The clone carrying this T cell receptor (beta chain) was detected a few times. CDR1 MDHEN and CDR2 SYDVKM come from the germline V gene. There are 13 residues in the CDR3. The V gene lost 6 bases and the J gene lost 1 base, with 9 bases spanning the gap. The data belong to a study of OX40 agonist ivuxolimab in advanced cancers. The wider study: Hepatocellular carcinoma, melanoma, renal cell or head and neck cancer affected the dose-escalation patients.

Sequencing was performed with immunoSEQ multiplex PCR; in TCRdb, only in-frame clones are kept and a portion is missing. The table has approximately 70,000 clones, about 82% seen once. The chain combines TRBV28 with TRBJ1-1; D might be TRBD1 (5 bases). The sequencing here drew on CD4+ or CD8+ T cells sorted from blood, taken in a trial of the OX40 agonist ivuxolimab. This receptor was obtained from an adult with an advanced solid tumor such as melanoma, head and neck, liver or kidney cancer. For the CDR3, the DNA is TGTGCCAGCAGAACCGGACAGAACACTGAAGCTTTCTTT. This encodes CASRTGQNTEAFF.